These 28 T cell receptor beta chains were all obtained from the same sample, sequenced in a study of control samples from healthy donors and cancer patients. The protocol was immunoSEQ multiplex PCR, while the TCRdb copy is restricted to in-frame clones and leaves out a portion. The sample has about 100,000 clones, about 90% seen once. The material sequenced was blood. The source is a woman aged 50 to 60 in good health.

V usage is TRBV19 and J usage is TRBJ2-3; 11 nucleotides line up with TRBD2. V was clipped by 4 bases and J by 2 bases; unmatched bases: 8. This CDR3 is built from 17 residues. Germline CDR1 LNHDA, CDR2 SQIVND (reference sequence). CDR3 in amino acids: CASSTAGLAAPTDTQYF. The CDR3 DNA follows: TGTGCCAGTAGTACCGCGGGACTAGCGGCGCCCACAGATACGCAGTATTTT. Together with reference TRBV19 and TRBJ2-3, the CDR3 gives the full variable domain: DGGITQSPKYLFRKEGQNVTLSCEQNLNHDAMYWYRQDPGQGLRLIYYSQIVNDFQKGDIAEGYSVSREKKESFPLTVTSAQKNPTAFYLCASSTAGLAAPTDTQYFGPGTRLTVL.

The chain couples TRBV9 to TRBJ1-5; a possible D gene is TRBD1 (5 bases). Trimming pared 4 bases from V and 2 bases from J, leaving 10 bases between. The CDR3 contains 14 residues. The V gene's germline CDR1 is SGDLS and CDR2 YYNGEE. The CDR3 here is CASSLEGGNQPQHF. The CDR3 bases are TGTGCCAGCAGCCTCGAAGGGGGCAATCAGCCCCAGCATTTT.

The rearrangement links TRBV10-3 to TRBJ2-5; 11 nucleotides align to TRBD2. CDR3 length: 15 amino acids. Germline CDR1 reads ENHRY; CDR2 reads SYGVKD. J was trimmed by 2 bases and V by 6 bases; bases with no gene match: 5. CDR3 region: CAISRSGRVQETQYF. The CDR3 nucleotides are TGTGCCATCAGCCGTAGCGGGAGGGTACAAGAGACCCAGTACTTC.

The rearrangement links TRBV30 to TRBJ1-3; 8 bases line up with TRBD1. CDR1 is GTSNPN, CDR2 SVGIG, per germline (reference sequence). The trim removed 3 bases at V and 4 bases at J, leaving 8 bases unmatched. The CDR3 consists of 15 residues. CDR3 loop: CAWRPPDREGNTIYF. The CDR3 nucleotides read TGTGCCTGGAGACCGCCGGACAGGGAGGGAAACACCATATATTTT.

The chain joins TRBV2 to TRBJ1-6; 7 bases align to TRBD1. The CDR3 is 15 residues long. CDR1 is SNHLY, CDR2 FYNNEI, per germline. V lost 6 bases and J lost 8; bases outside the gene matches: 10. CDR3 region: CASSVNRGIDSPLHF. CDR3 DNA sequence: TGTGCCAGCAGCGTAAACAGGGGAATCGATTCACCCCTCCACTTT.

The chain combines TRBV5-6 with TRBJ1-1; D unresolved. The CDR3 spans 14 residues. V was clipped by 1 base and J by 0 bases, with 7 bases between them. Germline lookup yields CDR1 SGHDT and CDR2 YYEEEE. CDR3 residues: CASSLNRMNTEAFF. CDR3 nucleotides: TGTGCCAGCAGCTTGAATAGGATGAACACTGAAGCTTTCTTT.

The chain combines TRBV18 with TRBJ2-7; the match to TRBD2 covers 14 bases. Trimming removed 3 bases from V and 2 bases from J; junction bases left unmatched: 3. Per germline, CDR1 KGHSH and CDR2 LQKENI. The CDR3 is made up of 16 amino acids. CDR3 DNA sequence: TGTGCCAGCTCACCCGCGACTAGCGGGGGGGCCTACGAGCAGTACTTC. This gives the protein CASSPATSGGAYEQYF.

This clone was counted only a few times. The gene calls are TRBV3-1 (or the pseudogene TRBV3-2) and TRBJ2-5, with a weak D call TRBD2 (5 bases). Looked up from germline, CDR1 is LGHDT and CDR2 is YNNKEL (reference sequence). V gave up 3 bases and J gave up 4 bases, with 12 bases separating them. The CDR3 length is 14 residues. The CDR3 here is CASSQASYGETQYF. CDR3 DNA: TGTGCCAGCAGCCAGGCTAGCTATGGAGAGACCCAGTACTTC.

CDR3 region: CSAVVETYTGELFF. DNA of the CDR3: TGCAGCGCCGTGGTCGAGACGTACACCGGGGAGCTGTTTTTT. V and J are TRBV29-1 and TRBJ2-2; no reliable D call. Germline CDR1 and CDR2: SQVTM and ANQGSEA. Deletions cut 7 bases from V and 3 bases from J, with 15 bases between. The CDR3 is 14 amino acids.

The chain employs TRBV18 and TRBJ1-1; D ambiguous. Germline values: CDR1 KGHSH, CDR2 LQKENI. The CDR3 runs to 17 residues. With 0 bases removed from V and 5 bases from J, the gap between germline ends came to 19 bases. This CDR3 reads CASSPPGRFGIFTEAFF. CDR3 nucleotides: TGTGCCAGCTCACCACCGGGCAGATTTGGTATTTTTACTGAAGCTTTCTTT.

J is TRBJ1-5 and V is TRBV27; the match to TRBD1 covers 11 bases. V was clipped by 5 bases and J by 3 bases; unmatched bases: 15. The CDR3 length is 19 residues. CDR1 is MNHEY, CDR2 SMNVEV, per germline (reference sequence). The CDR3 loop is CASSTGTGTGGYYNQPQHF. Here the CDR3 DNA reads TGTGCCAGCAGTACCGGAACCGGGACAGGGGGTTATTACAATCAGCCCCAGCATTTT.

This chain joins TRBV27 and TRBJ1-2; 10 bases map to TRBD1. The CDR3 runs to 15 residues. The germline V gene encodes CDR1 MNHEY and CDR2 SMNVEV (reference sequence). J lost 4 bases, V lost 6 bases, and 8 bases had no gene match. For the CDR3, the DNA is TGTGCCAGCAGGGGACAGGGGACGCCTACCTATGGCTACACCTTC. This translates into CASRGQGTPTYGYTF.

The rearrangement joins TRBV5-8 to TRBJ1-2, with D unresolved. The CDR3 totals 15 residues. From germline, CDR1 is SGHTS and CDR2 YDEGEE. Trimming took off 1 base at V and 4 bases at J, with 14 bases between the two ends. The CDR3 DNA reads TGTGCCAGCAGCTTGTCGGTAGGGAAGACCTATGGCTACACCTTC. Its protein is CASSLSVGKTYGYTF.

This rearrangement joins TRBV11-2 to TRBJ2-4, with 10 bases that match TRBD2. Germline V gene lookup returns CDR1 SGHAT and CDR2 FQNNGV. There are 16 residues in the CDR3. V lost 3 bases and J lost 1; bases outside the gene matches: 3. The DNA for the CDR3 is TGTGCCAGCAGCTTTACTAGCGGGACGGCCAAAAACATTCAGTACTTC. Translating it yields CASSFTSGTAKNIQYF.

The rearrangement joins TRBV6-2 or TRBV6-3 to TRBJ2-7, with D possibly matching TRBD2 (7 bases). The germline V gene encodes CDR1 MNHEY and CDR2 SVGEGT. The CDR3 extends over 20 amino acids. V lost 6 bases and J lost 5, with 35 bases in between. The CDR3 sequence: CASSRPYTGNRRERGDEQYV. The CDR3 nucleotides read TGTGCCAGCAGCCGCCCGTACACAGGGAATAGGCGGGAGAGAGGGGACGAGCAGTACGTC.

The chain has TRBV29-1 and TRBJ1-2; D might be TRBD1 (5 bases). With 6 bases removed from V and 2 bases from J, the gap between germline ends came to 16 bases. This CDR3 spans 14 amino acids. Germline V lookup: CDR1 SQVTM, CDR2 ANQGSEA. This CDR3 is CSVWAGLGNYGYTF. The CDR3 coding sequence is TGCAGCGTCTGGGCAGGGCTGGGCAACTATGGCTACACCTTC.

The V and J genes are TRBV5-4 and TRBJ2-3; D possibly corresponds to TRBD1 (7 bases). Germline assignment: CDR1 SGHNT and CDR2 YYREEE (reference sequence). CDR3 size: 15 residues. V lost 4 bases and J 3 bases, leaving 15 bases between the germline ends. The CDR3 spells CASSPRRGPTDTQYF. The CDR3 nucleotides are TGTGCCAGCAGCCCGAGGAGGGGGCCGACAGATACGCAGTATTTT.

This clone was seen more than once but under ten times. V gene TRBV30 combines with J gene TRBJ2-1; perhaps TRBD2 as D (5 bases). V was cut by 8 bases and J by 5 bases, with 13 bases left in between. The CDR3 spans 12 residues. The germline V gene has CDR1 GTSNPN and CDR2 SVGIG (reference sequence). In nucleotides, the CDR3 is TGTGCCGGCTCCTGGACTGACAATGAGCAGTTCTTC. It translates to CAGSWTDNEQFF. The complete variable domain, with remaining parts taken from reference TRBV30 and TRBJ2-1, reads SQTIHQWPATLVQPVGSPLSLECTVEGTSNPNLYWYRQAAGRGLQLLFYSVGIGQISSEVPQNLSASRPQDRQFILSSKKLLLSDSGFYLCAGSWTDNEQFFGPGTRLTVL.

The chain carries TRBV18 and TRBJ1-1; D is unclear. Trimming shortened V by 2 bases and J by 0 bases, and 7 bases separated the two germline ends. The CDR3 has 14 residues. CDR1 KGHSH and CDR2 LQKENI come from the germline V gene. The CDR3 loop is CASSPVRVNTEAFF. The CDR3 DNA reads TGTGCCAGCTCACCAGTGAGGGTGAACACTGAAGCTTTCTTT.

This sequence joins TRBV15 and TRBJ2-1, with a tentative D call TRBD2 (5 bases). This CDR3 comprises 13 residues. V dropped 0 bases and J dropped 12 bases, with 12 bases sitting between them. The germline CDR1 and CDR2 sequences are LNHNV and YYDKDF (reference sequence). Here the CDR3 reads CATSRDDREGQFF. For the CDR3, the DNA is TGTGCCACCAGCAGAGACGACCGGGAAGGGCAGTTCTTC.

Comment on this clone: Because the CDR3's place on the DNA is in doubt, the DNA is left out and the CDR3 is given as listed by TCRdb. V and J are TRBV21-1 and TRBJ1-1. TRBV21-1 is given as a pseudogene. The CDR3 length is 15 residues, termini included. CDR3 amino acids: CASSFGSGSPPEAFF.

The chain recombines TRBV19 with TRBJ1-4, with 10 bases fitting TRBD1. The CDR3 has 15 residues. J was trimmed by 7 bases and V by 7 bases; bases with no gene match: 9. Germline V lookup: CDR1 LNHDA, CDR2 SQIVND (reference sequence). The CDR3 region is CASNTPGTGVEKLFF. The CDR3 DNA sequence: TGTGCCAGTAACACCCCGGGGACAGGGGTTGAAAAACTGTTTTTT.

This clone was detected only a few times. V and J are TRBV4-3 and TRBJ1-5; the D is unclear. CDR3 length: 15 residues. The V gene lost 0 bases and the J gene lost 1 base, with 7 bases spanning the gap. The V gene's germline CDR1 is LGHNA and CDR2 YSLEER. In DNA, the CDR3 is TGCGCCAGCAGCCAAGATACGGACAGCAATCAGCCCCAGCATTTT. Its protein product is CASSQDTDSNQPQHF.

The V gene is TRBV4-2, the J gene TRBJ1-5; no clear D gene. The CDR3 totals 16 residues. Looked up from germline, CDR1 is LGHNA and CDR2 is YNFKEQ. V gave up 0 bases and J gave up 9 bases, with 18 bases separating them. CDR3 protein: CASSQDYRPPNPPQHF. Here the CDR3 DNA reads TGTGCCAGCAGCCAAGATTACCGGCCACCAAACCCGCCCCAGCATTTT.

The chain is built from TRBV7-2 and TRBJ2-5; 11 nucleotides agree with TRBD2. V trimming: 1 base; J trimming: 2 bases; junction bases outside the gene matches: 6. Germline CDR1 reads SGHTA; CDR2 reads FQGNSA. CDR3 length: 17 residues. The CDR3 here is CASSLEGRLAGQETQYF. The CDR3, as DNA: TGTGCCAGCAGCTTAGAAGGGAGACTAGCGGGGCAAGAGACCCAGTACTTC.

The chain is built from TRBV6-1 and TRBJ2-7; D uncertain. Germline lookup yields CDR1 MNHNS and CDR2 SASEGT. CDR3 length: 10 residues. Trimming left V 2 bases short and J 5 bases short, with 1 base between. Here the CDR3 reads CASSENEQYF. DNA of the CDR3: TGTGCCAGCAGTGAAAACGAGCAGTACTTC.

The chain employs TRBV19 and TRBJ2-5; D might be TRBD1 or TRBD2, each matching 5 bases. In germline, CDR1 is LNHDA, CDR2 SQIVND (reference sequence). The length of the CDR3 is 13 residues. With 6 bases removed from V and 7 bases from J, the gap between germline ends came to 15 bases. This CDR3 reads CASRGDGPGTQYF. The CDR3 nucleotides read TGTGCCAGTAGAGGGGACGGTCCGGGGACCCAGTACTTC.

The chain couples TRBV5-1 to TRBJ1-1; D remains unclear. The V end was cut by 1 base, the J end by 10 bases, with 11 bases between. Germline V gene data show CDR1 as SGHRS and CDR2 as YFSETQ. The length of the CDR3 is 12 residues. CDR3 DNA: TGCGCCAGCAGCTTGTATGGTCCGGCAGCTTTCTTT. The encoded protein is CASSLYGPAAFF. Filled out from reference TRBV5-1 and TRBJ1-1, the complete variable domain reads KAGVTQTPRYLIKTRGQQVTLSCSPISGHRSVSWYQQTPGQGLQFLFEYFSETQRNKGNFPGRFSGRQFSNSRSEMNVSTLELGDSALYLCASSLYGPAAFFGQGTRLTVV.